The present entry profiles one TCR beta chain with its context. TCRdb keeps only in-frame clones here, not all; method: immunoSEQ multiplex PCR. The sample consists of around 330,000 clones, roughly nine tenths of them appearing once. Those who participated ranged in age from 18 to 89 years and resided in approximately 26 US areas. Participants were placed into cohorts based on the clinical history they reported. The sample belongs to a study of blood T cell repertoires in COVID-19. At the level of the study: T cells, B-cell-depleted T cells, or PBMCs provided the cDNA or gDNA that served as material.

This TCR came from a man aged 55 to 70 who had recovered from COVID-19. The specimen sequenced was PBMCs or T cells enriched from blood (not recorded which).

The CDR3 region has the DNA TGCGCCAGCAGCTTGAATGGACAGGGGGCCGTTGAGACCCAGTACTTC. This codes for CASSLNGQGAVETQYF. The V gene is TRBV5-1, the J gene TRBJ2-5, with 11 bases fitting TRBD1. The CDR3 is 16 amino acids. V trimming: 1 base; J trimming: 5 bases; junction bases outside the gene matches: 7. CDR1 is SGHRS and CDR2 is YFSETQ in the germline V gene.